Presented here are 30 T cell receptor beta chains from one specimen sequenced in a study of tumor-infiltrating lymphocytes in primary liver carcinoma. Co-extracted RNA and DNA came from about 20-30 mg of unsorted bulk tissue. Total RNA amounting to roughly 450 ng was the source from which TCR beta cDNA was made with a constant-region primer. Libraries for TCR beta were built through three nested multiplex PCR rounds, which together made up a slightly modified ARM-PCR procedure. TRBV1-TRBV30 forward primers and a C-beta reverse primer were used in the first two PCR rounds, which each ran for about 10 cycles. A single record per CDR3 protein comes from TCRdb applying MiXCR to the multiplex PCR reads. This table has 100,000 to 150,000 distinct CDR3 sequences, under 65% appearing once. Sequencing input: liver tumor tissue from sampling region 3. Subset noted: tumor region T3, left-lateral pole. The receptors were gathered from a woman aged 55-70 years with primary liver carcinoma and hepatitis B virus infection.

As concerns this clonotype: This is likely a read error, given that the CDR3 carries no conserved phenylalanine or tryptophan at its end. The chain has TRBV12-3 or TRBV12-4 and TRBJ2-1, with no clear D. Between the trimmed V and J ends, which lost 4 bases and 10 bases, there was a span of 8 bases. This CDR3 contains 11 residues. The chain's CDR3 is CASSSSREQFS. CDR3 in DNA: TGTGCCAGCAGTTCATCTCGAGAGCAGTTCTCC.

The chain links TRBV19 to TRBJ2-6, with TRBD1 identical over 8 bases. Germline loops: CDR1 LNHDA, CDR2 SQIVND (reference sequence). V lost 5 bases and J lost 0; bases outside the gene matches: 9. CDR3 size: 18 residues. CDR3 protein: CASSGSQGGSSGANVLTF. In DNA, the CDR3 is TGTGCCAGTAGTGGGTCACAGGGGGGCTCCTCTGGGGCCAACGTCCTGACTTTC.

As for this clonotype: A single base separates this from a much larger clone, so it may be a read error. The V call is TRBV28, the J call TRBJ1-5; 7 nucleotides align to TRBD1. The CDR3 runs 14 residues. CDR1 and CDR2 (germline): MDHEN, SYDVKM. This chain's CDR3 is CAITGTDRNQPQLF. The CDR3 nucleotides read TGTGCCATCACGGGGACAGACCGCAATCAGCCCCAGCTTTTT.

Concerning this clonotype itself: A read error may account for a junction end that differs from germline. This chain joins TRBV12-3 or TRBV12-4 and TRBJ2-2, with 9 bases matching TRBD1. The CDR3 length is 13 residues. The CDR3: CASRNRGPGGLFF. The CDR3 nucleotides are TGTGCTAGCAGAAACAGGGGGCCCGGGGGGCTGTTTTTT.

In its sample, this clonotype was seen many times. The CDR3 nucleotides are TGTGCCAGCAGCCAAGACCCCGGGGTCGACAATGAGCAGTTCTTC. Translated: CASSQDPGVDNEQFF. The chain is built from TRBV4-2 and TRBJ2-1, with D perhaps matching TRBD2 (5 bases). There are 15 residues in the CDR3. Trimming removed 0 bases from V and 5 bases from J, with 11 bases in between. CDR1 and CDR2 (germline): LGHNA, YNFKEQ.

CDR3 region: CASSSEGTRKNIQYF. The CDR3 nucleotides are TGTGCCAGCAGCTCCGAGGGGACCCGCAAAAACATTCAGTACTTC. This chain uses TRBV11-3 with TRBJ2-4; either TRBD1 or TRBD2 may supply D (5 bases each). CDR3 length equals 15 residues. The germline CDR1 and CDR2 sequences are SGHNT and YENEEA. Trimming pared 4 bases from V and 3 bases from J, leaving 13 bases between.

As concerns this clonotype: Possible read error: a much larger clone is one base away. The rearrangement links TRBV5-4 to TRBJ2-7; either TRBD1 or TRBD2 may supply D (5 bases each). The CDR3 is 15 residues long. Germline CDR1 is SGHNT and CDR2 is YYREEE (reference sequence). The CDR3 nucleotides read TGTGCCAGCAGCTCGCTTTCAGGGAGCTCCTACGAGCAGTGCTTC. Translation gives CASSSLSGSSYEQCF. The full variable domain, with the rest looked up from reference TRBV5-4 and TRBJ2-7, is ETGVTQSPTHLIKTRGQQVTLRCSSQSGHNTVSWYQQALGQGPQFIFQYYREEENGRGNFPPRFSGLQFPNYSSELNVNALELDDSALYLCASSSLSGSSYEQCFGPGTRLTVT.

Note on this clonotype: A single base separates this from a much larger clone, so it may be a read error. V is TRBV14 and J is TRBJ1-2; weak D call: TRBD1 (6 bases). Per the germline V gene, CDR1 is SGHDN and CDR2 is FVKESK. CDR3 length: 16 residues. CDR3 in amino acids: CASGQDSLQGGYGYTF. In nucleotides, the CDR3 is TGTGCCAGCGGCCAAGACTCCTTACAGGGTGGCTATGGCTACACCTTC.

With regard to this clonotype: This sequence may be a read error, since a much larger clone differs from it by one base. CDR3 protein: CSWGTGSGANVLTF. In nucleotides, the CDR3 is TGTTCCTGGGGGACAGGCTCTGGGGCCAACGTCCTGACTTTC. The chain joins TRBV30 to TRBJ2-6, with 8 bases fitting TRBD1. The CDR3 length is 14 residues. CDR1 is GTSNPN and CDR2 is SVGIG in the germline V gene (reference sequence).

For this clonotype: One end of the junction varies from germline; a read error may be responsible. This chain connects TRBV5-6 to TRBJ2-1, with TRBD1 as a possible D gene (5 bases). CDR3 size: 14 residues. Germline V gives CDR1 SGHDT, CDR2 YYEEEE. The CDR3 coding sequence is TGTGCCAGCAGCTTGGGACAGTTCTACACTGAGCAGTTCTTC. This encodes CASSLGQFYTEQFF.

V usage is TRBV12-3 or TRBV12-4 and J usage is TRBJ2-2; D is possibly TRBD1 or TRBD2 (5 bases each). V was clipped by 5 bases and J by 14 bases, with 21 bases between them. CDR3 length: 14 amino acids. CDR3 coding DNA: TGTGCCAGCAGTCTGAGTGGGGACGGGATCATACTGTTTTTT. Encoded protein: CASSLSGDGIILFF.

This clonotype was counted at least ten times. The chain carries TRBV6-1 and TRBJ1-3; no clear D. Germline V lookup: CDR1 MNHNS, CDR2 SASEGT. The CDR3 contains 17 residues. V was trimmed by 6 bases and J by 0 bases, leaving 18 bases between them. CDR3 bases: TGTGCCAGCAGAGGAACGCAAATCTACGACTCTGGAAACACCATATATTTT. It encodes CASRGTQIYDSGNTIYF.

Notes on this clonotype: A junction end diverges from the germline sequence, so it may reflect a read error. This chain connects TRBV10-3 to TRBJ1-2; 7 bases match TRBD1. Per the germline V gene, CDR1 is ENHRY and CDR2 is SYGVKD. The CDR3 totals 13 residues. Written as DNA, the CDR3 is TGTGTCCTAAGACAGGGAGTTTTCTATGACTACACCTTC. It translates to CVLRQGVFYDYTF.

The CDR3 sequence is CSAPGQEAGITSGQFF. The CDR3 bases are TGCAGCGCCCCGGGACAGGAGGCCGGAATCACAAGTGGGCAGTTCTTC. The chain carries TRBV29-1 and TRBJ2-1; 8 nucleotides agree with TRBD1. CDR1 SQVTM and CDR2 ANQGSEA come from the germline V gene. The ends lost 7 bases at V and 12 bases at J; junction bases unmatched: 23. This CDR3 contains 16 residues.

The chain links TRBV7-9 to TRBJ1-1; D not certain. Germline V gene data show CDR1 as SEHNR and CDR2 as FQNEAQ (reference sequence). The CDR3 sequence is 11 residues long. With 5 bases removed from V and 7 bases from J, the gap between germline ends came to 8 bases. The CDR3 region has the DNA TGTGCCAGCAGCCCCGGCTTTGAAGCTTTCTTT. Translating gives CASSPGFEAFF. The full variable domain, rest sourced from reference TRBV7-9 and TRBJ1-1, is DTGVSQNPRHKITKRGQNVTFRCDPISEHNRLYWYRQTLGQGPEFLTYFQNEAQLEKSRLLSDRFSAERPKGSFSTLEIQRTEQGDSAMYLCASSPGFEAFFGQGTRLTVV.

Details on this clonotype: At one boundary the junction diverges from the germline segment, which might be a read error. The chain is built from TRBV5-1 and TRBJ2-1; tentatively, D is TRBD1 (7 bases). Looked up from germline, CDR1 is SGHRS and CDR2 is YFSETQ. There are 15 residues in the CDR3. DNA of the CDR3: TGCGCCAGCAGCTCCAGGGGGGAGGCGGGCAATGGGCAGTTCTTC. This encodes CASSSRGEAGNGQFF.

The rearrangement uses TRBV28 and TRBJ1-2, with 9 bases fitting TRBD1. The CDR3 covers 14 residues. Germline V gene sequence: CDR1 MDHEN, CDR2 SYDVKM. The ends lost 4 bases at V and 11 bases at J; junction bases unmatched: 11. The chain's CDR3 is CASSWPRTGEGYTF. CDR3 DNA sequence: TGTGCCAGCAGTTGGCCCAGGACAGGGGAGGGTTACACCTTC.

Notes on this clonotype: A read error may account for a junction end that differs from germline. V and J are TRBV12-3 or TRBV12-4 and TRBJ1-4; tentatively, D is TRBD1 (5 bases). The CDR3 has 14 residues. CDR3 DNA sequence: TGTGTCAGCAGTTTACGACAGTGGGGTGAAAAACTGTTTTTT. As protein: CVSSLRQWGEKLFF.

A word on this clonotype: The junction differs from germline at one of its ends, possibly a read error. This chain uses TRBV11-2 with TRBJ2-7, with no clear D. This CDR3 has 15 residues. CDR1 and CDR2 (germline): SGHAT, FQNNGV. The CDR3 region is CTSSFLQRPSYEQYF. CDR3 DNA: TGCACCAGTAGCTTTCTACAGAGACCCTCCTACGAGCAGTACTTC.

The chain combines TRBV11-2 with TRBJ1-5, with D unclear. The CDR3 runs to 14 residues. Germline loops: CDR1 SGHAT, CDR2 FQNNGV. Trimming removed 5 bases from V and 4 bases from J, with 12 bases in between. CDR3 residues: CASSRVGFNQPQHF. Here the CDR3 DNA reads TGTGCCAGCAGCAGGGTTGGGTTTAATCAGCCCCAGCATTTT.

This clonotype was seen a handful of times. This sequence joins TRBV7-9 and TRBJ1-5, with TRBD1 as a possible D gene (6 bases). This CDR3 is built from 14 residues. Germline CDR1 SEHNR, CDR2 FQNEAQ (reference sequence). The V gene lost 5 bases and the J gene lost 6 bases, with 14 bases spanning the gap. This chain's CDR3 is CASSPSGAGQPQHF. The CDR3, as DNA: TGTGCCAGCAGCCCCTCGGGGGCGGGTCAGCCCCAGCATTTT.

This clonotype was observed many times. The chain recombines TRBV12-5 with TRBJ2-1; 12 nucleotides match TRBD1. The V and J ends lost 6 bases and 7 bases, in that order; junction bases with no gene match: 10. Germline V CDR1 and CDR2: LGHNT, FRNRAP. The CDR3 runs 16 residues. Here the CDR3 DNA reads TGTGCTAGTGGGCAGGGACAGGGGGCCCCCGGTAATGAGCAGTTCTTC. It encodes CASGQGQGAPGNEQFF.

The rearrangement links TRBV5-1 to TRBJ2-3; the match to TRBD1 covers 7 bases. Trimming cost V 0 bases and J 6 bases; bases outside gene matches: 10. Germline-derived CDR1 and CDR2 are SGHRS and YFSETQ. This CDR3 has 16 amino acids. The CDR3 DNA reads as TGCGCCAGCAGCTTGGAGGTGCGGCAGGGGGTCGATACGCAGTATTTT. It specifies CASSLEVRQGVDTQYF. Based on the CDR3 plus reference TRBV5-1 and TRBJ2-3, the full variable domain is KAGVTQTPRYLIKTRGQQVTLSCSPISGHRSVSWYQQTPGQGLQFLFEYFSETQRNKGNFPGRFSGRQFSNSRSEMNVSTLELGDSALYLCASSLEVRQGVDTQYFGPGTRLTVL.

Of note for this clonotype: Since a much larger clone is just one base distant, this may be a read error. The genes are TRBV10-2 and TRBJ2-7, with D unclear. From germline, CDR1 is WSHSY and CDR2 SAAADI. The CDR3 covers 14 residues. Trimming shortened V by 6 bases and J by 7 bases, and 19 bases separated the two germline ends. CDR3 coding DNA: TGCGCCAGCAGACGTGAGGCCTATGGGTGGGAGCAGTACTTC. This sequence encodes CASRREAYGWEQYF.

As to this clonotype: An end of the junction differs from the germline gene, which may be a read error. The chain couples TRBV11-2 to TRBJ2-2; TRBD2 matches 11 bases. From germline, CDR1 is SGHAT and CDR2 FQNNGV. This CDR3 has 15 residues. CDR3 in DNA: TGTGCCAGCAGTTCCAGACTAGCGGGGTCGGGGGAGCTGATTTTT. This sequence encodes CASSSRLAGSGELIF.

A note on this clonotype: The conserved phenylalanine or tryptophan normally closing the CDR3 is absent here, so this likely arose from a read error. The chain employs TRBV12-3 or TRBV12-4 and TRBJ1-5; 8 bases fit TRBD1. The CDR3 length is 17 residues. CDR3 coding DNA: TGTGCCAGTAGTTTACGGTGGACAGGGCTTAGCAATCAGCCCCAGCATGTT. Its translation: CASSLRWTGLSNQPQHV.

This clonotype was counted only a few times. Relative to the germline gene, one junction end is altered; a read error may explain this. The CDR3 DNA reads TGCGCCAGCGGCCAGGGCACTAGGTTCGGAACCTACGAGCAGTACTTC. Encoded protein: CASGQGTRFGTYEQYF. The chain joins TRBV4-1 to TRBJ2-7; D possibly uses TRBD1 or TRBD2 (5 bases each). In germline, CDR1 is MGHRA, CDR2 YSYEKL. CDR3 length: 16 amino acids.

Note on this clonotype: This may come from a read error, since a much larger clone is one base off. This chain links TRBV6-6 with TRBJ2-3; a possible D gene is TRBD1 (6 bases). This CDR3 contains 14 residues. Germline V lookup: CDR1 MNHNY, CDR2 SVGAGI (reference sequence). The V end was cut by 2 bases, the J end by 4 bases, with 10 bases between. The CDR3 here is CASSYMHRADTQYF. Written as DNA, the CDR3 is TGTGCCAGCAGTTACATGCACAGGGCAGATACGCAGTATTTT.

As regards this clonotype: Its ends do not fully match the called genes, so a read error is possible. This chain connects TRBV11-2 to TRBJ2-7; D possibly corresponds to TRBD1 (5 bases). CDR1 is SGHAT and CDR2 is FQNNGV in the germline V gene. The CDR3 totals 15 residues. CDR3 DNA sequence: TGTACCAGCAGCTTAGATACAGGCCCAGGATATGAGCAGTACTTC. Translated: CTSSLDTGPGYEQYF.

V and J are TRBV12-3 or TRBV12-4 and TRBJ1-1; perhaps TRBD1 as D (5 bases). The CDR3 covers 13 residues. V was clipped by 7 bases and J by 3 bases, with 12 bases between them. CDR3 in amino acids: CASKGPSDTEAFF. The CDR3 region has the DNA TGTGCCAGCAAGGGACCCAGTGACACTGAAGCTTTCTTT.